The rows below give T cell receptor beta chains drawn from one sample of a study of T cell responses to AZD1222 COVID-19 vaccine. The method was immunoSEQ multiplex PCR; TCRdb's version includes in-frame clones alone and lacks a portion of them. The sample includes roughly 120,000 clones, 88% of them seen just once. The sequenced sample was peripheral blood, obtained on day 0 of MenACWY control vaccination. The receptors originated from an adult in good health. The CDR3 runs from the conserved cysteine through the conserved F or W. A D gene is named only where the DNA matches it firmly. Clone size appears in some rows only: once, few, many, or a class for an expanded clone.

j_call: TRBJ1-1
v_call: TRBV5-1
clone_size: -
d_call: -
cdr3_aa: CASSLYPGTDTEAFF
cdr3_nt: TGCGCCAGCAGCCTCTATCCGGGTACGGACACTGAAGCTTTCTTT

j_call: TRBJ2-2
v_call: TRBV24-1
clone_size: -
d_call: -
cdr3_aa: CATSVRRGRSPGELFF
cdr3_nt: TGTGCCACCAGTGTCCGGCGGGGAAGATCCCCCGGGGAGCTGTTTTTT

j_call: TRBJ2-1
v_call: TRBV2
clone_size: -
d_call: TRBD2
cdr3_aa: CASTLGRLAGVEQFF
cdr3_nt: TGTGCCAGCACCCTAGGAAGGCTAGCGGGAGTCGAGCAGTTCTTC

j_call: TRBJ2-2
v_call: TRBV3-1/TRBV3-2
clone_size: -
d_call: -
cdr3_aa: CASSPNRGGTNTGELFF
cdr3_nt: TGTGCCAGCAGCCCCAATAGGGGCGGGACTAACACCGGGGAGCTGTTTTTT

j_call: TRBJ2-6
v_call: TRBV5-1
clone_size: once
d_call: -
cdr3_aa: CASSFTGPPSTGANVLTF
cdr3_nt: TGCGCCAGCAGCTTTACAGGGCCCCCCAGTACTGGGGCCAACGTCCTGACTTTC

j_call: TRBJ1-5
v_call: TRBV4-2
clone_size: -
d_call: -
cdr3_aa: CASSQDGGSNQPQHF
cdr3_nt: TGTGCCAGCAGCCAGGACGGAGGGTCAAATCAGCCCCAGCATTTT

j_call: TRBJ2-5
v_call: TRBV7-7
clone_size: -
d_call: TRBD2
cdr3_aa: CASSLMGLAWETQYF
cdr3_nt: TGTGCCAGCAGCTTAATGGGACTAGCTTGGGAGACCCAGTACTTC

j_call: TRBJ2-2
v_call: TRBV7-2
clone_size: -
d_call: -
cdr3_aa: CASSFRATGTGELFF
cdr3_nt: TGTGCCAGCAGCTTCAGGGCTACGGGCACCGGGGAGCTGTTTTTT

j_call: TRBJ1-2
v_call: TRBV27
clone_size: -
d_call: -
cdr3_aa: CATRFGLYGYTF
cdr3_nt: TGTGCCACCCGTTTCGGACTATATGGCTACACCTTC

j_call: TRBJ1-4
v_call: TRBV6-6
clone_size: -
d_call: -
cdr3_aa: CATCGAGVEKLFF
cdr3_nt: TGTGCCACCTGTGGGGCTGGTGTTGAAAAACTGTTTTTT

j_call: TRBJ2-7
v_call: TRBV5-1
clone_size: -
d_call: -
cdr3_aa: CASSPLGSGPREQYF
cdr3_nt: TGCGCCAGCAGCCCCCTGGGTAGCGGACCTCGCGAGCAGTACTTC

j_call: TRBJ2-7
v_call: TRBV2
clone_size: -
d_call: -
cdr3_aa: CASRVTSSWLVYEQYF
cdr3_nt: TGTGCCAGCAGAGTGACGTCCAGTTGGCTCGTCTACGAGCAGTACTTC

j_call: TRBJ2-7
v_call: TRBV11-2
clone_size: -
d_call: -
cdr3_aa: CASSLDSQKVYEQYF
cdr3_nt: TGTGCCAGCAGCTTAGATTCCCAGAAAGTCTACGAGCAGTACTTC

j_call: TRBJ2-1
v_call: TRBV4-1
clone_size: -
d_call: -
cdr3_aa: CASSPTGVEQFF
cdr3_nt: TGCGCCAGCAGCCCGACGGGGGTTGAGCAGTTCTTC

j_call: TRBJ1-5
v_call: TRBV7-2
clone_size: -
d_call: TRBD1
cdr3_aa: CASSLGQVYSNQPQHF
cdr3_nt: TGTGCCAGCAGCTTGGGACAGGTTTATAGCAATCAGCCCCAGCATTTT

j_call: TRBJ2-7
v_call: TRBV29-1
clone_size: -
d_call: -
cdr3_aa: CSVRGNSYEQYF
cdr3_nt: TGCAGCGTAAGAGGTAATAGCTACGAGCAGTACTTC

j_call: TRBJ2-5
v_call: TRBV4-1
clone_size: -
d_call: TRBD2
cdr3_aa: CASSQILGLAGRKGETQYF
cdr3_nt: TGCGCCAGCAGCCAAATACTTGGGCTAGCGGGACGAAAGGGGGAGACCCAGTACTTC

j_call: TRBJ1-1
v_call: TRBV10-3
clone_size: -
d_call: -
cdr3_aa: CATGETGTPSEAFF
cdr3_nt: TGTGCCACCGGGGAGACCGGGACACCGTCTGAAGCTTTCTTT

j_call: TRBJ1-5
v_call: TRBV6-2/TRBV6-3
clone_size: -
d_call: -
cdr3_aa: CASSTARDQPQHF
cdr3_nt: TGTGCCAGCAGTACCGCTCGGGATCAGCCCCAGCATTTT

j_call: TRBJ1-4
v_call: TRBV28
clone_size: few
d_call: -
cdr3_aa: CASTKAGATNEKLFF
cdr3_nt: TGTGCCAGCACTAAGGCGGGCGCAACTAATGAAAAACTGTTTTTT

j_call: TRBJ1-1
v_call: TRBV28
clone_size: -
d_call: -
cdr3_aa: CASSFLSTNTEAFF
cdr3_nt: TGTGCCAGCAGTTTCTTATCGACAAATACTGAAGCTTTCTTT

j_call: TRBJ1-5
v_call: TRBV6-4
clone_size: -
d_call: TRBD1
cdr3_aa: CASSVTGGGNQPQHF
cdr3_nt: TGTGCCAGCAGCGTGACAGGGGGAGGAAATCAGCCCCAGCATTTT

j_call: TRBJ2-2
v_call: TRBV11-2
clone_size: -
d_call: -
cdr3_aa: CASSLGGASGELFF
cdr3_nt: TGTGCCAGCAGCCTCGGGGGCGCTTCCGGGGAGCTGTTTTTT

j_call: TRBJ2-7
v_call: TRBV29-1
clone_size: -
d_call: -
cdr3_aa: CSVGIRGFYEQYF
cdr3_nt: TGCAGCGTTGGAATTCGGGGGTTCTACGAGCAGTACTTC

j_call: TRBJ2-3
v_call: TRBV2
clone_size: -
d_call: -
cdr3_aa: CASRGNSGDTQYF
cdr3_nt: TGTGCCAGCAGAGGGAATTCGGGCGATACGCAGTATTTT

j_call: TRBJ2-3
v_call: TRBV15
clone_size: -
d_call: TRBD2
cdr3_aa: CATSRVLAGTDTQYF
cdr3_nt: TGTGCCACCAGCAGAGTACTAGCGGGCACAGATACGCAGTATTTT

j_call: TRBJ1-2
v_call: TRBV28
clone_size: -
d_call: TRBD1
cdr3_aa: CASSLVRQGIGGYTF
cdr3_nt: TGTGCCAGCAGTTTAGTGCGACAGGGTATAGGTGGCTACACCTTC

j_call: TRBJ1-2
v_call: TRBV19
clone_size: -
d_call: -
cdr3_aa: CASSTTANYGYTF
cdr3_nt: TGTGCCAGTAGTACGACAGCTAACTATGGCTACACCTTC

j_call: TRBJ1-5
v_call: TRBV6-2/TRBV6-3
clone_size: -
d_call: -
cdr3_aa: CASSYGGGGNQPQHF
cdr3_nt: TGTGCCAGCAGTTACGGCGGGGGAGGCAATCAGCCCCAGCATTTT

j_call: TRBJ1-1
v_call: TRBV29-1
clone_size: -
d_call: -
cdr3_aa: CSVEDRRAWNTEAFF
cdr3_nt: TGCAGCGTTGAAGATCGTAGGGCCTGGAACACTGAAGCTTTCTTT

j_call: TRBJ2-1
v_call: TRBV30
clone_size: -
d_call: TRBD1
cdr3_aa: CAWTDRGRGNEQFF
cdr3_nt: TGTGCCTGGACTGACAGGGGAAGGGGCAATGAGCAGTTCTTC

j_call: TRBJ2-3
v_call: TRBV24-1
clone_size: -
d_call: TRBD1
cdr3_aa: CATSDFGRGSTDTQYF
cdr3_nt: TGTGCCACCAGTGATTTCGGCAGGGGGAGCACAGATACGCAGTATTTT

j_call: TRBJ2-3
v_call: TRBV7-2
clone_size: -
d_call: TRBD1
cdr3_aa: CASSSNRGDTQYF
cdr3_nt: TGTGCCAGCAGCTCCAACAGGGGTGATACGCAGTATTTT

j_call: TRBJ2-7
v_call: TRBV28
clone_size: few
d_call: TRBD2
cdr3_aa: CASSPGLAGRREQYF
cdr3_nt: TGTGCCAGCAGTCCGGGACTAGCGGGTCGGCGCGAGCAGTACTTC

j_call: TRBJ2-1
v_call: TRBV30
clone_size: -
d_call: TRBD2
cdr3_aa: CAWSPPPSGRAGEQFF
cdr3_nt: TGTGCCTGGAGTCCGCCCCCTAGCGGGAGGGCCGGTGAGCAGTTCTTC

j_call: TRBJ1-1
v_call: TRBV18
clone_size: -
d_call: TRBD1
cdr3_aa: CASSPRTGDTEAFF
cdr3_nt: TGTGCCAGCTCACCCAGGACAGGGGACACTGAAGCTTTCTTT

j_call: TRBJ2-1
v_call: TRBV6-6
clone_size: -
d_call: -
cdr3_aa: CASSYPERDNEQFF
cdr3_nt: TGTGCCAGCAGTTACCCCGAGAGGGACAATGAGCAGTTCTTC

j_call: TRBJ1-3
v_call: TRBV18
clone_size: once
d_call: -
cdr3_aa: CASSTGTGGNTIYF
cdr3_nt: TGTGCCAGCTCAACAGGGACGGGCGGAAACACCATATATTTT

j_call: TRBJ1-6
v_call: TRBV2
clone_size: -
d_call: TRBD1
cdr3_aa: CASSDPRQGENSPLHF
cdr3_nt: TGTGCCAGCAGTGACCCCAGACAGGGTGAAAATTCACCCCTCCACTTT

j_call: TRBJ2-7
v_call: TRBV10-3
clone_size: -
d_call: TRBD2
cdr3_aa: CATGGTSGEQGEQYF
cdr3_nt: TGTGCCACGGGAGGGACTAGCGGGGAGCAAGGGGAGCAGTACTTC

j_call: TRBJ2-3
v_call: TRBV9
clone_size: -
d_call: -
cdr3_aa: CASSQSWAGDTQYF
cdr3_nt: TGTGCCAGCAGCCAGTCGTGGGCCGGAGATACGCAGTATTTT

j_call: TRBJ2-7
v_call: TRBV5-4
clone_size: -
d_call: TRBD1
cdr3_aa: CASSPAGQGWEQYF
cdr3_nt: TGTGCCAGCAGCCCAGCGGGACAGGGGTGGGAGCAGTACTTC

j_call: TRBJ1-5
v_call: TRBV19
clone_size: -
d_call: -
cdr3_aa: CASSIDRTPQPQHF
cdr3_nt: TGTGCCAGTAGTATAGATCGGACCCCCCAGCCCCAGCATTTT

j_call: TRBJ1-2
v_call: TRBV6-1
clone_size: once
d_call: -
cdr3_aa: CASSEAIGQNYGYTF
cdr3_nt: TGTGCCAGCAGTGAAGCAATCGGACAGAACTATGGCTACACCTTC

j_call: TRBJ2-7
v_call: TRBV2
clone_size: -
d_call: -
cdr3_aa: CASKSNTYEQYF
cdr3_nt: TGTGCCAGCAAGTCCAATACCTACGAGCAGTACTTC

j_call: TRBJ2-1
v_call: TRBV2
clone_size: -
d_call: -
cdr3_aa: CASRQISSYNEQFF
cdr3_nt: TGTGCCAGCAGACAGATCAGCTCCTACAATGAGCAGTTCTTC

j_call: TRBJ1-5
v_call: TRBV28
clone_size: -
d_call: -
cdr3_aa: CASSPRVAGNQPQHF
cdr3_nt: TGTGCCAGCAGCCCCAGGGTCGCGGGCAATCAGCCCCAGCATTTT

j_call: TRBJ1-2
v_call: TRBV28
clone_size: -
d_call: TRBD1
cdr3_aa: CASKLISGTGSNYGYTF
cdr3_nt: TGTGCCAGCAAATTAATTTCCGGGACAGGGTCTAACTATGGCTACACCTTC

j_call: TRBJ1-6
v_call: TRBV3-1/TRBV3-2
clone_size: -
d_call: -
cdr3_aa: CASSQDLGANSPLHF
cdr3_nt: TGTGCCAGCAGCCAAGACCTGGGAGCCAATTCACCCCTCCACTTT

j_call: TRBJ1-4
v_call: TRBV11-2
clone_size: -
d_call: -
cdr3_aa: CASRLKTGSAEKLFF
cdr3_nt: TGTGCCAGCAGACTTAAAACAGGGTCGGCCGAAAAACTGTTTTTT

j_call: TRBJ1-4
v_call: TRBV6-5
clone_size: -
d_call: -
cdr3_aa: CASSYSTGTTNEKLFF
cdr3_nt: TGTGCCAGCAGTTACTCGACGGGAACAACTAATGAAAAACTGTTTTTT

j_call: TRBJ2-3
v_call: TRBV2
clone_size: -
d_call: TRBD2
cdr3_aa: CASSPRDFLTSGSLDTQYF
cdr3_nt: TGTGCCAGCAGTCCCCGGGACTTTCTGACTAGCGGGAGCTTAGATACGCAGTATTTT

j_call: TRBJ2-3
v_call: TRBV28
clone_size: -
d_call: TRBD2
cdr3_aa: CASSFPGLAGDTQYF
cdr3_nt: TGTGCCAGCAGTTTTCCGGGACTAGCGGGTGATACGCAGTATTTT

j_call: TRBJ2-3
v_call: TRBV10-3
clone_size: -
d_call: -
cdr3_aa: CAISESSTGTSTDTQYF
cdr3_nt: TGTGCCATCAGTGAGTCGTCAACAGGGACTAGCACAGATACGCAGTATTTT

j_call: TRBJ2-2
v_call: TRBV5-5
clone_size: -
d_call: TRBD1
cdr3_aa: CASSLTGTGGGTGELFF
cdr3_nt: TGTGCCAGCAGCTTGACCGGGACAGGGGGCGGAACCGGGGAGCTGTTTTTT